Below, one T cell receptor (beta chain) is given with its context. The sample is drawn from a study of blood T cell repertoires in COVID-19. Trimming removed 0 bases from V and 5 bases from J; junction bases left unmatched: 10. The CDR3 totals 17 residues. The V gene's germline CDR1 is SGHDN and CDR2 FVKESK. Libraries were prepared by immunoSEQ multiplex PCR; TCRdb keeps only in-frame clonotypes and omits some of them. The profile shows around 150,000 clones, 65% to 90% of them singletons. Sequencing was carried out using peripheral blood. The TCR was taken from a man between 65 and 79 years old with acute or convalescent COVID-19. V gene TRBV14 combines with J gene TRBJ2-3, with 8 bases aligning to TRBD2. This CDR3 reads CASSQDLRAGAGDTQYF. CDR3 DNA: TGTGCCAGCAGCCAAGATCTGCGAGCGGGAGCGGGAGATACGCAGTATTTT.